Listed here are 15 T cell receptor beta chains from one sample, sequenced in a study of blood T cell repertoires in COVID-19. Produced via immunoSEQ multiplex PCR; TCRdb's table is partial and in-frame only. Of just under 350,000 clones in the sample, approximately 82% were seen once. The sequenced sample consisted of peripheral blood. These receptors all stem from a man aged 25 to 40 with active or convalescent COVID-19.

The chain recombines TRBV3-1 (or the pseudogene TRBV3-2) with TRBJ1-3; weak D call: TRBD1 (6 bases). From germline, CDR1 is LGHDT and CDR2 YNNKEL (reference sequence). V lost 1 base and J lost 0, with 22 bases in between. The CDR3 contains 20 residues. CDR3 DNA sequence: TGTGCCAGCAGCCAAGCGGGCGGCCCTCACAGGGTAAACTCTGGAAACACCATATATTTT. Translated: CASSQAGGPHRVNSGNTIYF.

The chain links TRBV6-2 or TRBV6-3 to TRBJ2-2; tentatively, D is TRBD1 (6 bases). The CDR3 totals 17 residues. Trimming took 0 bases from V and 5 from J, leaving 16 bases between them. The germline V gene has CDR1 MNHEY and CDR2 SVGEGT. The CDR3 loop is CASSYSTGNLWTGELFF. CDR3 DNA sequence: TGTGCCAGCAGTTACTCGACAGGTAACCTATGGACCGGGGAGCTGTTTTTT.

The V and J genes are TRBV11-3 and TRBJ2-3; TRBD2 matches 12 bases. Germline CDR1 reads SGHNT; CDR2 reads YENEEA. J lost 4 bases, V lost 1 base, and 3 bases had no gene match. The CDR3 sequence is 16 residues long. The chain's CDR3 is CASSLGLAGGPDTQYF. CDR3 DNA sequence: TGTGCCAGCAGCTTAGGGCTAGCGGGAGGGCCAGATACGCAGTATTTT.

The rearrangement links TRBV19 to TRBJ2-7; 7 nucleotides match TRBD2. Germline V CDR1 and CDR2: LNHDA, SQIVND (reference sequence). V gave up 3 bases and J gave up 3 bases; unmatched junction bases: 8. There are 15 residues in the CDR3. CDR3: CASSIWRGRDYEQYF. The CDR3, as DNA: TGTGCCAGTAGTATCTGGCGGGGGAGGGACTACGAGCAGTACTTC. Variable domain in full (rest from reference TRBV19 and TRBJ2-7): DGGITQSPKYLFRKEGQNVTLSCEQNLNHDAMYWYRQDPGQGLRLIYYSQIVNDFQKGDIAEGYSVSREKKESFPLTVTSAQKNPTAFYLCASSIWRGRDYEQYFGPGTRLTVT.

V is TRBV7-9 and J is TRBJ1-5; D might be TRBD1 (5 bases). The CDR3 is 13 amino acids. The V end lost 11 bases, the J end lost 5 bases, and 16 bases lay between the germline ends. Germline-derived CDR1 and CDR2 are SEHNR and FQNEAQ (reference sequence). Here the CDR3 DNA reads TGTGCCCTTTCCACGGGGGGGGATCAGCCCCAGCATTTT. Amino acids: CALSTGGDQPQHF.

The chain has TRBV4-2 and TRBJ1-2; D remains ambiguous. Germline V gene sequence: CDR1 LGHNA, CDR2 YNFKEQ. Between the trimmed V and J ends, which lost 2 bases and 5 bases, there was a span of 15 bases. The CDR3 spans 15 residues. The CDR3 nucleotides are TGTGCCAGCAGCCAACCTCCGAGGTCCCGGTATGGCTACACCTTC. Protein sequence: CASSQPPRSRYGYTF.

This clone was recorded once. CDR3 in DNA: TGTGCCAGCTCACCACCGGGACTTTCCGCGAACGAGCAGTACTTC. It encodes CASSPPGLSANEQYF. V and J are TRBV18 and TRBJ2-7; D is perhaps TRBD2 (6 bases). The CDR3 spans 15 residues. V lost 0 bases and J 5 bases, leaving 14 bases between the germline ends. Germline V gene sequence: CDR1 KGHSH, CDR2 LQKENI.

The chain is built from TRBV7-9 and TRBJ2-7, with TRBD2 as a possible D gene (5 bases). Germline V CDR1 and CDR2: SEHNR, FQNEAQ (reference sequence). Trimming took off 3 bases at V and 6 bases at J, with 15 bases between the two ends. This CDR3 contains 14 residues. The CDR3 DNA reads as TGTGCCAGCAGCTTCCAGTGGGGAGTCAGCGAGCAGTACTTC. Its protein product is CASSFQWGVSEQYF.

This rearrangement joins TRBV5-6 to TRBJ1-2; D gene uncertain. This CDR3 contains 14 residues. Germline V gives CDR1 SGHDT, CDR2 YYEEEE. V lost 1 base to trimming and J lost 3 bases, with 10 bases between them. Here the CDR3 reads CASSLWAVHYGYTF. Written as DNA, the CDR3 is TGTGCCAGCAGCTTGTGGGCAGTGCACTATGGCTACACCTTC.

This clone was seen a single time. The J gene is TRBJ2-1, the V gene TRBV12-3 or TRBV12-4; D might be TRBD2 (6 bases). Trimming stripped 7 bases from V and 9 bases from J, with 13 bases between. This CDR3 is built from 12 residues. The CDR3 nucleotides read TGTGCCAGCAATATACTAGCTGGTGAGCAGTTCTTC. Translated, it gives CASNILAGEQFF.

The chain uses TRBV19 and TRBJ1-5; D remains ambiguous. The CDR3 is 13 residues long. The germline gives CDR1 LNHDA, CDR2 SQIVND (reference sequence). V lost 2 bases and J 7 bases, leaving 9 bases between the germline ends. This chain's CDR3 is CASSITVHQPQHF. For the CDR3, the DNA is TGTGCCAGTAGTATAACAGTTCACCAGCCCCAGCATTTT. The whole variable domain, filled in from reference TRBV19 and TRBJ1-5, reads DGGITQSPKYLFRKEGQNVTLSCEQNLNHDAMYWYRQDPGQGLRLIYYSQIVNDFQKGDIAEGYSVSREKKESFPLTVTSAQKNPTAFYLCASSITVHQPQHFGDGTRLSIL.

The chain joins TRBV9 to TRBJ2-3; 8 bases are shared with TRBD1. The CDR3 contains 17 residues. Germline V gene lookup returns CDR1 SGDLS and CDR2 YYNGEE. V was clipped by 4 bases and J by 5 bases; unmatched bases: 15. The CDR3 DNA follows: TGTGCCAGCAGCCCCCGGACAGGGAAGGGCCCGGTAGATACGCAGTATTTT. Its protein product is CASSPRTGKGPVDTQYF.

The chain combines TRBV18 with TRBJ1-1, with D tentatively TRBD1 (6 bases). The CDR3 runs to 13 residues. V was pared by 6 bases and J by 3 bases, with 11 bases between. The germline CDR1 and CDR2 sequences are KGHSH and LQKENI. The CDR3 bases are TGTGCCAGCTCCCGAGAGGGGGACACTGAAGCTTTCTTT. As protein: CASSREGDTEAFF.

This clone was counted a few times. CDR3 nucleotides: TGTGCCAGCATCCAACCGCGGGGCCTCTCCTACAATGAGCAGTTCTTC. Amino acid sequence: CASIQPRGLSYNEQFF. The V gene is TRBV7-9, the J gene TRBJ2-1; maybe TRBD2 (6 bases). Trimming stripped 7 bases from V and 0 bases from J, with 16 bases between. Per germline, CDR1 SEHNR and CDR2 FQNEAQ (reference sequence). The length of the CDR3 is 16 residues. Complete variable domain (other parts from reference TRBV7-9 and TRBJ2-1): DTGVSQNPRHKITKRGQNVTFRCDPISEHNRLYWYRQTLGQGPEFLTYFQNEAQLEKSRLLSDRFSAERPKGSFSTLEIQRTEQGDSAMYLCASIQPRGLSYNEQFFGPGTRLTVL.

The chain combines TRBV3-1 (or the pseudogene TRBV3-2) with TRBJ2-1, with 9 bases aligning to TRBD2. V lost 2 bases to trimming and J lost 10 bases; unmatched junction nucleotides: 9. Germline CDR1 reads LGHDT; CDR2 reads YNNKEL (reference sequence). The CDR3 is made up of 15 amino acids. The CDR3 nucleotides are TGTGCCAGCAGCCAAAGGGCTAGCGGGGATGGGGAGCAGTTCTTC. This encodes CASSQRASGDGEQFF.